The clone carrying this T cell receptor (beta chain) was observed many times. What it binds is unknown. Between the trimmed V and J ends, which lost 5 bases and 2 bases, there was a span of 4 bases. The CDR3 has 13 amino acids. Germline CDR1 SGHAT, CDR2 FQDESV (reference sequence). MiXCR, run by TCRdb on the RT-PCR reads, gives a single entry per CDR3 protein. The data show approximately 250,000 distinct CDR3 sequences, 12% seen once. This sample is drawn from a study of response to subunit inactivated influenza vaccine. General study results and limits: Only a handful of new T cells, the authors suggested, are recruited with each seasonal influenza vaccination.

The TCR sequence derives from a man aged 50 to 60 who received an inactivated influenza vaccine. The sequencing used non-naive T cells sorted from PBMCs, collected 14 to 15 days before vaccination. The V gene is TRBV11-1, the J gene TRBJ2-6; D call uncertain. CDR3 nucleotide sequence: TGTGCCAGCAGCCGACCTGGGGCCAACGTCCTGACTTTC. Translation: CASSRPGANVLTF.